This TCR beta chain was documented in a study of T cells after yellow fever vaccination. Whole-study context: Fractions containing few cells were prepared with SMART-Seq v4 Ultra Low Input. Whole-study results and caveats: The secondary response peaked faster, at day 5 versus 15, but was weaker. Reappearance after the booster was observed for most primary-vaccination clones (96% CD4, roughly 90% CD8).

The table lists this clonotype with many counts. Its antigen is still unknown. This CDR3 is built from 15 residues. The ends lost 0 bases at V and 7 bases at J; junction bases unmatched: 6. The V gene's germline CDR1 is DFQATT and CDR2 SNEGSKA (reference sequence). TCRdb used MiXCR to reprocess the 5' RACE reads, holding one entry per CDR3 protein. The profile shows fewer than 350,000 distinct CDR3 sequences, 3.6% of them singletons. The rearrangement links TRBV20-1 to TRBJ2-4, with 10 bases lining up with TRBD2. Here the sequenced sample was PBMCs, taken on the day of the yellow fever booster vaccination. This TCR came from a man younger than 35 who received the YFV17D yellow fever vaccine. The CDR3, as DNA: TGCAGTGCTAGAGATATCGGGACTAGCGCTAACATTCAGTACTTC. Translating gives CSARDIGTSANIQYF.